This T cell receptor beta chain was sequenced for a study of cytomegalovirus exposure and HLA in healthy donors. Only one count was recorded for this clone. Its antigen remains unknown. Per germline, CDR1 LNHDA and CDR2 SQIVND (reference sequence). This CDR3 has 14 amino acids. V trimming: 3 bases; J trimming: 4 bases; junction bases outside the gene matches: 5. PCR involved 60 Vbeta and 13 Jbeta primers. As originally analysed: Tens of millions of unique TCR beta chains, 8.5 million to 14 million shared, were counted in a later analysis. The table came from immunoSEQ multiplex PCR; TCRdb's copy has only in-frame clones and leaves some out. That table is the source of V, J and clone size, and D and trimming were worked out from the DNA. Of 90,000 to 120,000 clones in the sample, 81% were seen once. Study-wide points: When analyzed later, the rates of TCR association showed variation by HLA locus, with DRB1 the most and HLA-C the fewest. Among CMV-associated TCR beta chains, most appeared HLA-restricted in a later analysis. Rarity marked most TCR sequences, yet some public TCRs occurred in many donors.

The receptor was derived from a man aged 25-40 years in good health and CMV-seronegative. The rearrangement joins TRBV19 to TRBJ2-5; the match to TRBD1 covers 7 bases. Sequenced input: PBMCs. The chain's CDR3 is CASSMGQRGETQYF. DNA of the CDR3: TGTGCCAGTAGTATGGGACAGAGAGGAGAGACCCAGTACTTC.